This T cell receptor beta chain was retrieved from a study of T-cell reconstitution after alpha-beta-depleted transplantation in children. Study-wide results and caveats: Several patients had high TCRbeta diversity at day 60; it came from surviving recipient T cells and thymic progenitors.

The CDR3 contains 13 residues. Between the trimmed V and J ends, which lost 5 bases and 5 bases, there was a span of 12 bases. TCRbeta library preparation incorporated unique molecular identifiers. TCRdb re-called the PCR reads with MiXCR, one entry per CDR3 protein. The sample includes 540,000 or so distinct CDR3 sequences, under 30% seen only once; the top ten take approximately 14%. This clonotype was observed a few times. Its antigen is not known. The TCR originated in a boy under two years old who had a stem cell transplant for acute myeloid leukemia, so the T cells may come from the graft donor. The J gene is TRBJ2-5, the V gene TRBV12-3 or TRBV12-4, with D unresolved. Source: PBMCs, mostly from graft donor cells, taken 360 days after TCRalphabeta/CD19-depleted stem cell transplant. DNA for the CDR3: TGTGCCAGCAGTCCATGGGGATTGGAGACCCAGTACTTC. It is translated as CASSPWGLETQYF.